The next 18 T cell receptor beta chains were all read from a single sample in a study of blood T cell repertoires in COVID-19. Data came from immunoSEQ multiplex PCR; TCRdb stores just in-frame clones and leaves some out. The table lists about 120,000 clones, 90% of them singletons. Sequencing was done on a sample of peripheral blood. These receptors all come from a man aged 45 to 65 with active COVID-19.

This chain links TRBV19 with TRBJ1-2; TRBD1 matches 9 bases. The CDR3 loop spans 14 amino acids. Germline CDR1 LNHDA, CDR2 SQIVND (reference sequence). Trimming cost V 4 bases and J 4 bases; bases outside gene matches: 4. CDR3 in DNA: TGTGCCAGTAGTACCGACAGGGGGATCTATGGCTACACCTTC. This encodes CASSTDRGIYGYTF.

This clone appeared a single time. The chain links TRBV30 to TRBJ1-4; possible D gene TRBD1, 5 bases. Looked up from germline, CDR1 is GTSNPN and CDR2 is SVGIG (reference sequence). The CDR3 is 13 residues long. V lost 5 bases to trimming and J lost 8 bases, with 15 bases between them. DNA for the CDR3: TGTGCCTGGGAAGGCCAGGGTAAGGAAAAACTGTTTTTT. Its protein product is CAWEGQGKEKLFF.

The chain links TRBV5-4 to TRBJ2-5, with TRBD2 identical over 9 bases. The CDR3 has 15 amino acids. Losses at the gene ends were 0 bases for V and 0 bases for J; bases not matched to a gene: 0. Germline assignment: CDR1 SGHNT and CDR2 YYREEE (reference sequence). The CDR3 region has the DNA TGTGCCAGCAGCTTGGGCGGGGGGGACCAAGAGACCCAGTACTTC. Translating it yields CASSLGGGDQETQYF.

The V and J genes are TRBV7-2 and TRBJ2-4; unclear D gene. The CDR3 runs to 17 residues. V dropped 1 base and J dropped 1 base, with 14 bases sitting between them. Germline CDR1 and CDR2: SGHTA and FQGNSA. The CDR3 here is CASSLVSRPAAKNIQYF. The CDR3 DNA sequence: TGTGCCAGCAGCTTAGTTAGTAGACCAGCGGCCAAAAACATTCAGTACTTC.

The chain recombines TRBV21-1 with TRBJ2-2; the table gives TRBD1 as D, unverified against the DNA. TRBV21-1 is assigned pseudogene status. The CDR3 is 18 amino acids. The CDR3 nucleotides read TGTGCCAGCAGCAAACTCCCCGGACAGGGGGCGAACACCGGGGAGCTGTTTTTT. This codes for CASSKLPGQGANTGELFF.

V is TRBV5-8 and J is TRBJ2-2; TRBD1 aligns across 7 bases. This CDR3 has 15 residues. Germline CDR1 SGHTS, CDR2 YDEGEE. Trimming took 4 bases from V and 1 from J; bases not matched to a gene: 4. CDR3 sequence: CASSATGRNTGELFF. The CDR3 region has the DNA TGTGCCAGCAGCGCGACAGGGAGGAACACCGGGGAGCTGTTTTTT.

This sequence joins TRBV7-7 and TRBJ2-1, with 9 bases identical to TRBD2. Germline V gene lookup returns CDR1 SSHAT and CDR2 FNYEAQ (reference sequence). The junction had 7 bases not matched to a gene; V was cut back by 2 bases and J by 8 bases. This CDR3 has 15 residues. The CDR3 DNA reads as TGTGCCAGCAGCTTAACGCTAGCGGGATACGATGAGCAGTTCTTC. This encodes CASSLTLAGYDEQFF. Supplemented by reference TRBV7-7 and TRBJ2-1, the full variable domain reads GAGVSQSPRYKVTKRGQDVTLRCDPISSHATLYWYQQALGQGPEFLTYFNYEAQPDKSGLPSDRFSAERPEGSISTLTIQRTEQRDSAMYRCASSLTLAGYDEQFFGPGTRLTVL.

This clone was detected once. The chain's CDR3 is CASSLDPPSSPLHF. CDR3 nucleotides: TGTGCCAGCAGCCTCGACCCCCCTAGCTCACCCCTCCACTTT. V is TRBV7-9 and J is TRBJ1-6; no reliable D call. The V gene's germline CDR1 is SEHNR and CDR2 FQNEAQ (reference sequence). The CDR3 loop spans 14 amino acids. Trimming cost V 5 bases and J 10 bases, with 15 bases left between them.

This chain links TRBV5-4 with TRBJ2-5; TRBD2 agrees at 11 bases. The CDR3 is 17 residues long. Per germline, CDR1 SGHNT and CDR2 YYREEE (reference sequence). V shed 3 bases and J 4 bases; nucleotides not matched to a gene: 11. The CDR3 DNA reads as TGTGCCAGCAGCTACGAGCCTAGCGGGAGGTATGGAGAGACCCAGTACTTC. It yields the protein CASSYEPSGRYGETQYF.

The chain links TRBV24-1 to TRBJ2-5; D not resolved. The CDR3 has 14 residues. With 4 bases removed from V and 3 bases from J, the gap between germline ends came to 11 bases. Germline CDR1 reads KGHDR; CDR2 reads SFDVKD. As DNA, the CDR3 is TGTGCCACCAGTGACCTGGGCCAAGAAGAGACCCAGTACTTC. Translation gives CATSDLGQEETQYF.

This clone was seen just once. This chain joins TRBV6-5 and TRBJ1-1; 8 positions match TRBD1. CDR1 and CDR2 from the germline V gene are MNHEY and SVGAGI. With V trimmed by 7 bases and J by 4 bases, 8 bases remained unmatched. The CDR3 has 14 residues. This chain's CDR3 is CASKLRGRGTEAFF. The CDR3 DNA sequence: TGTGCCAGCAAACTCAGGGGGCGAGGCACTGAAGCTTTCTTT.

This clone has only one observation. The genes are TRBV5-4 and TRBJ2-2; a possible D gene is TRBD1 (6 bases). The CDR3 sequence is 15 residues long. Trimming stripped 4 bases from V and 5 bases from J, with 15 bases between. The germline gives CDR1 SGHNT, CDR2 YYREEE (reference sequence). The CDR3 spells CASSPQTGQTGELFF. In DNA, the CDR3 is TGTGCCAGCAGCCCCCAAACAGGGCAGACCGGGGAGCTGTTTTTT.

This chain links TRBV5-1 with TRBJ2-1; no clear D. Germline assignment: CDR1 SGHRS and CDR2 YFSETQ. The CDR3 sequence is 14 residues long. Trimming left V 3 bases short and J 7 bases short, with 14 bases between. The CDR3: CASSYLRPENEQFF. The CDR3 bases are TGCGCCAGCAGCTACCTTCGGCCGGAGAATGAGCAGTTCTTC. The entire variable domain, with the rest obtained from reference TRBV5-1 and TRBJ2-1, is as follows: KAGVTQTPRYLIKTRGQQVTLSCSPISGHRSVSWYQQTPGQGLQFLFEYFSETQRNKGNFPGRFSGRQFSNSRSEMNVSTLELGDSALYLCASSYLRPENEQFFGPGTRLTVL.

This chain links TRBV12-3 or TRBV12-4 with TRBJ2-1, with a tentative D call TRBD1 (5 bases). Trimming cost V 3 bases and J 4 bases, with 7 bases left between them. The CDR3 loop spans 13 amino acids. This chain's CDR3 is CASSLDTYNEQFF. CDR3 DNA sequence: TGTGCCAGCAGTTTGGACACTTACAATGAGCAGTTCTTC.

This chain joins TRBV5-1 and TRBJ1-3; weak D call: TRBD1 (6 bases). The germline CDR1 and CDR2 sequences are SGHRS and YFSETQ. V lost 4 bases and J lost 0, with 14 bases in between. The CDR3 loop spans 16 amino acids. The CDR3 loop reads CASSHQTGSSGNTIYF. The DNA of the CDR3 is TGCGCCAGCAGCCACCAAACAGGGAGCTCTGGAAACACCATATATTTT.

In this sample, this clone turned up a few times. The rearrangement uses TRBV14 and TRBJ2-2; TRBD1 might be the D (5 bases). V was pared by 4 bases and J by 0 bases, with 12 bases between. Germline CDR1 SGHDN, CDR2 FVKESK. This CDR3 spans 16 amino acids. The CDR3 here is CASSLRHRPNTGELFF. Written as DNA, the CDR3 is TGTGCCAGCAGCCTGCGTCACAGGCCGAACACCGGGGAGCTGTTTTTT.

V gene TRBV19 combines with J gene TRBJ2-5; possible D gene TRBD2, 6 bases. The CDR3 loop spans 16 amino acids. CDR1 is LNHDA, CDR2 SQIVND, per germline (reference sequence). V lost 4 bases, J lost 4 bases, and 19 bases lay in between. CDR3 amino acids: CASSTSDTSIRETQYF. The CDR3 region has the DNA TGTGCCAGTAGTACTTCAGATACTAGCATTCGAGAGACCCAGTACTTC.

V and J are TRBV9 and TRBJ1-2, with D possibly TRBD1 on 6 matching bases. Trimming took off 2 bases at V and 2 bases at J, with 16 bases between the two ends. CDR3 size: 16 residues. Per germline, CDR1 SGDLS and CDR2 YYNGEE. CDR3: CASSVDPGTPNYGYTF. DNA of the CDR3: TGTGCCAGCAGCGTTGATCCCGGGACACCGAACTATGGCTACACCTTC.